What follows are 15 T cell receptor beta chains derived from one specimen sequenced in a study of beta chain features in type 1 diabetes. Expressed TCRB transcripts were sequenced, since all the RNA that had been isolated was reverse transcribed. Repertoires were generated with immunoSEQ multiplex PCR, while TCRdb's copy carries only in-frame clones and drops some. The sample contains 900,000 or so clones, around a sixth of which appear only once. The specimen was naive CD4+ T cells from blood. These receptors came from a woman between 18 and 29 years old in good health.

This clone was recorded a few times. This sequence joins TRBV21-1 and TRBJ2-5. TRBV21-1 is given as a pseudogene. CDR3 length: 18 amino acids. The DNA for the CDR3 is TGTGCCAGCAGCAATGTTTTTGAGGGGCCGAGAGTGGGAGAGACCCAGTACTTC. Translating it yields CASSNVFEGPRVGETQYF.

This clone turned up a few times. The rearrangement uses TRBV5-6 and TRBJ2-5; 7 nucleotides agree with TRBD2. The CDR3 extends over 15 amino acids. V shed 3 bases and J 5 bases; nucleotides not matched to a gene: 10. Looked up from germline, CDR1 is SGHDT and CDR2 is YYEEEE. The CDR3 is CASSSQRGLAETQYF. The CDR3 DNA reads TGTGCCAGCAGCTCCCAGCGGGGACTGGCGGAGACCCAGTACTTC. Full variable domain (missing parts from reference TRBV5-6 and TRBJ2-5): DAGVTQSPTHLIKTRGQQVTLRCSPKSGHDTVSWYQQALGQGPQFIFQYYEEEERQRGNFPDRFSGHQFPNYSSELNVNALLLGDSALYLCASSSQRGLAETQYFGPGTRLLVL.

This clone was picked up a small number of times. The sample contains more than one DNA sequence encoding this CDR3. V usage is TRBV28 and J usage is TRBJ1-4; 10 nucleotides agree with TRBD1. The CDR3 loop spans 14 amino acids. Germline CDR1 reads MDHEN; CDR2 reads SYDVKM. With V trimmed by 5 bases and J by 7 bases, 4 bases remained unmatched. DNA of the CDR3: TGTGCCAGCAGTCGACAGGGGGCAGGTGAAAAACTGTTTTTT. Amino acids: CASSRQGAGEKLFF.

CDR3 coding DNA: TGTGCCAGCAGCTTCCGCTCTGGGGCCAACGTCCTGACTTTC. Its translation is CASSFRSGANVLTF. The gene calls are TRBV5-6 and TRBJ2-6; D not resolved. The CDR3 contains 14 residues. Germline-derived CDR1 and CDR2 are SGHDT and YYEEEE. V lost 2 bases and J 0 bases, leaving 3 bases between the germline ends.

J is TRBJ1-1 and V is TRBV6-5; D might be TRBD1 (6 bases). Germline V gene sequence: CDR1 MNHEY, CDR2 SVGAGI. Trimming pared 9 bases from V and 0 bases from J, leaving 11 bases between. The CDR3 has 13 amino acids. The CDR3 reads CASRQVMNTEAFF. The CDR3 DNA reads as TGTGCCAGTCGACAGGTTATGAACACTGAAGCTTTCTTT.

The table lists this clone with a few counts. The V call is TRBV29-1, the J call TRBJ1-1; no clear D. This CDR3 has 8 amino acids. Per the germline V gene, CDR1 is SQVTM and CDR2 is ANQGSEA. V gave up 3 bases and J gave up 11 bases, with 4 bases separating them. CDR3 sequence reads: CSVDDAFF. DNA of the CDR3: TGCAGCGTTGACGACGCTTTCTTT.

This clone was counted a few times. V gene TRBV5-4 combines with J gene TRBJ2-2, with a possible D match to TRBD2 (6 bases). Trimming cost V 1 base and J 6 bases, with 16 bases left between them. The germline V gene encodes CDR1 SGHNT and CDR2 YYREEE (reference sequence). The length of the CDR3 is 16 residues. CDR3 nucleotides: TGTGCCAGCAGCTTGAGAAGGGACTTAGCGTCCGGGGAGCTGTTTTTT. Protein sequence: CASSLRRDLASGELFF.

The V gene is TRBV19, the J gene TRBJ2-1; 9 nucleotides line up with TRBD2. After removal of 9 bases from V and 0 bases from J, the junction contained 12 bases not matched to a gene. The germline gives CDR1 LNHDA, CDR2 SQIVND (reference sequence). The CDR3 extends over 17 amino acids. CDR3 region: CASMQVGLASSYNEQFF. The CDR3 DNA reads TGTGCCAGCATGCAGGTAGGACTAGCGAGCTCCTACAATGAGCAGTTCTTC. Supplemented by reference TRBV19 and TRBJ2-1, the full variable domain reads DGGITQSPKYLFRKEGQNVTLSCEQNLNHDAMYWYRQDPGQGLRLIYYSQIVNDFQKGDIAEGYSVSREKKESFPLTVTSAQKNPTAFYLCASMQVGLASSYNEQFFGPGTRLTVL.

V gene TRBV6-5 combines with J gene TRBJ2-3; D gene unclear. Germline V gene data show CDR1 as MNHEY and CDR2 as SVGAGI. The CDR3 is made up of 13 amino acids. Trimming took off 0 bases at V and 4 bases at J, with 5 bases between the two ends. CDR3 in DNA: TGTGCCAGCAGTTACTCTTTTCCAGATACGCAGTATTTT. This codes for CASSYSFPDTQYF.

This clone occurred a few times. This chain connects TRBV5-1 to TRBJ2-1; D is perhaps TRBD2 (5 bases). The CDR3 has 17 residues. The V end was cut by 0 bases, the J end by 1 base, with 14 bases between. Germline V gene data show CDR1 as SGHRS and CDR2 as YFSETQ. CDR3 in DNA: TGCGCCAGCAGCTTGGGGGTGATTTCGGGATCCTACAATGAGCAGTTCTTC. Translated, it gives CASSLGVISGSYNEQFF.

This clone came up a few times. For the CDR3, the DNA is TGTGCCAGCAGTGAATACGGGGGGCAAGGGGATACGCAGTATTTT. This codes for CASSEYGGQGDTQYF. The chain recombines TRBV25-1 with TRBJ2-3, with a weak D call TRBD2 (7 bases). Trimming cost V 0 bases and J 6 bases, with 13 bases left between them. CDR3 length equals 15 residues. The V gene's germline CDR1 is MGHDK and CDR2 SYGVNS.

The chain employs TRBV4-3 and TRBJ2-1; D unresolved. The CDR3 has 13 amino acids. V was trimmed by 5 bases and J by 4 bases, leaving 9 bases between them. CDR1 LGHNA and CDR2 YSLEER come from the germline V gene. DNA for the CDR3: TGCGCCAGCAGCTTTGGAATGTACAATGAGCAGTTCTTC. The encoded protein is CASSFGMYNEQFF.

The table lists this clone with a few counts. The sample has other DNA sequences that encode this CDR3 too. The chain has TRBV27 and TRBJ1-4, with D unresolved. V lost 2 bases and J lost 0, with 7 bases in between. The CDR3 is 15 residues long. Germline CDR1 is MNHEY and CDR2 is SMNVEV (reference sequence). The CDR3 nucleotides read TGTGCCAGCAGTTTACGCCCTGCAACTAATGAAAAACTGTTTTTT. Its translation: CASSLRPATNEKLFF.

The chain carries TRBV7-2 and TRBJ2-1; 8 bases are a match to TRBD2. The CDR3 is made up of 14 amino acids. CDR1 is SGHTA and CDR2 is FQGNSA in the germline V gene. The V segment lost 5 bases and the J segment 6 bases; nucleotides outside the gene matches: 6. The CDR3, as DNA: TGTGCCAGCAGCCGCCTGCGGGAGGTCAATGAGCAGTTCTTC. Translation gives CASSRLREVNEQFF.

The CDR3: CASSVGSWVRVDTDTQYF. The CDR3 DNA reads as TGTGCCAGCAGCGTAGGTTCTTGGGTCAGGGTAGACACAGATACGCAGTATTTT. The chain recombines TRBV9 with TRBJ2-3; perhaps TRBD1 as D (5 bases). The CDR3 totals 18 residues. V lost 0 bases to trimming and J lost 2 bases, with 19 bases between them. CDR1 is SGDLS and CDR2 is YYNGEE in the germline V gene.